This T cell receptor (beta chain) was captured by sequencing in a study of CD4 T cells in relation to SARS-CoV-2 and coronaviruses. The study's findings and limits: Approximately 65% of donors had memory CD4+ clonotypes crossrecognizing SARS-CoV-2 and common cold coronavirus spike. No donor gave both pre-pandemic and post-infection samples. Monoreactive clones expanded significantly more to SARS-CoV-2 than crossreactive clones did.

CD4+ T cells from unexposed donors were obtained before the COVID-19 pandemic (2011-2018). Method: immunoSEQ multiplex PCR; TCRdb's copy keeps in-frame clones and lacks some. The repertoire has 55,000 to 70,000 clones, just over 90% of them found once; the top ten carry under 0.3%. As for this clone: Its matching antigen is unknown.

V lost 0 bases to trimming and J lost 4 bases, with 16 bases between them. The germline gives CDR1 LGHDT, CDR2 YNNKEL (reference sequence). CDR3 length equals 16 residues. This sequence was found in a human donor in good health. Sequenced: naive CD4+ T cells from PBMCs. The subset is: naive CD4+ T cells isolated by negative enrichment. The rearrangement joins TRBV3-1 (or the pseudogene TRBV3-2) to TRBJ2-7; D is perhaps TRBD1 (6 bases). The CDR3 bases are TGTGCCAGCAGCCAAGATCTGGAGACAGGTAATTACGAGCAGTACTTC. It translates to CASSQDLETGNYEQYF.